The 8 T cell receptor beta chains below come from one sample, sequenced in a study of identical twins. TCRdb recomputed calls from the 5' RACE reads with MiXCR, one row per CDR3 protein. The data contain roughly 490,000 distinct CDR3 sequences, roughly 13% of them seen just once; the ten biggest clones take up 0.98%. The same sample was also used in a study of yellow fever vaccine responses in identical twins.

The sample was CD4+ T cells sorted from blood. The receptors were sampled from a woman aged 18-29 years in good health.

This clonotype appeared a few times. CDR3 coding DNA: TGCGCCAGCAGCTTGGCCGCACAATCGAACACCGGGGAGCTGTTTTTT. Protein product: CASSLAAQSNTGELFF. The genes are TRBV5-1 and TRBJ2-2; no definite D call. The V gene lost 0 bases and the J gene lost 0 bases, with 9 bases spanning the gap. Germline CDR1 and CDR2: SGHRS and YFSETQ. CDR3 length equals 16 residues.

The V gene is TRBV7-8, the J gene TRBJ1-2; TRBD1 agrees at 8 bases. The CDR3 consists of 14 residues. V gave up 4 bases and J gave up 7 bases; unmatched junction bases: 8. Per germline, CDR1 SGHVS and CDR2 FQNEAQ. CDR3 nucleotide sequence: TGTGCCAGCAGCTCGTTACAGGGGGTTGCTGGCTACACCTTC. This codes for CASSSLQGVAGYTF.

This clonotype has just a few counts. The chain has TRBV29-1 and TRBJ2-7, with 9 bases aligning to TRBD1. The V gene's germline CDR1 is SQVTM and CDR2 ANQGSEA. V lost 6 bases to trimming and J lost 6 bases; unmatched junction nucleotides: 12. The CDR3 is 14 residues long. CDR3 residues: CSVSQGARNGEQYF. The CDR3, as DNA: TGCAGCGTCTCACAGGGGGCGCGAAATGGCGAGCAGTACTTC.

The rearrangement uses TRBV2 and TRBJ1-2; 7 bases map to TRBD1. CDR3 length: 13 residues. Unmatched junction bases numbered 7, after V lost 6 bases and J lost 6 bases. CDR1 is SNHLY and CDR2 is FYNNEI in the germline V gene. The CDR3 sequence is CASSQNRGDGYTF. The CDR3 DNA reads TGTGCCAGCAGCCAAAACAGGGGTGATGGCTACACCTTC.

The chain couples TRBV10-3 to TRBJ2-5; D unclear. The germline CDR1 and CDR2 sequences are ENHRY and SYGVKD. The CDR3 consists of 15 residues. V lost 3 bases and J 4 bases, leaving 15 bases between the germline ends. In DNA form, the CDR3 reads TGTGCCATCAGTGATCGGCGCGGACCACGAGAGACCCAGTACTTC. Its translation is CAISDRRGPRETQYF.

This sequence joins TRBV16 and TRBJ2-1; D unclear. V was clipped by 1 base and J by 7 bases, with 5 bases between them. The CDR3 has 12 amino acids. Germline CDR1 reads KGHSY; CDR2 reads FQNENV. As DNA, the CDR3 is TGTGCCAGCAGCCAATTTCCGAATGAGCAGTTCTTC. Translated, it gives CASSQFPNEQFF.

This clonotype was counted ten times or more. V is TRBV5-1 and J is TRBJ2-4, with D unclear. Germline V lookup: CDR1 SGHRS, CDR2 YFSETQ. The CDR3 is 14 amino acids. V lost 3 bases and J 8 bases, leaving 15 bases between the germline ends. The CDR3 here is CASSSLTGRDIQYF. Here the CDR3 DNA reads TGCGCCAGCAGCTCCTTGACGGGCCGGGACATTCAGTACTTC.

This chain links TRBV12-3 or TRBV12-4 with TRBJ2-7; D is undetermined. V shed 6 bases and J shed 0 bases, with 18 bases lying between them. This CDR3 has 16 amino acids. The CDR3 region is CASSPSWGSASYEQYF. The CDR3 DNA reads as TGTGCCAGCAGCCCTTCGTGGGGATCAGCCTCCTACGAGCAGTACTTC.